This section outlines one TCR beta chain sequence together with its context. This clonotype was seen more than once but under ten times. The antigen it binds to is not known. There are no base qualities to consult, and no much larger clone falls within one base. Genomic DNA was used as template for profiling of TCR beta VDJ combinations and CDR3 sequences. An Illumina HiSeq 2000 was used for TCR repertoire sequencing. Processing in the source paper ran as follows. Repertoire assessment relied on Simpson's diversity index, CDR3 size and DJ length profiles, and TRBV/TRBJ rearrangement plots. The most abundant DNA sequence in the deep sequencing data was defined as the immunodominant clone. CDR3 amino acid sequences were screened for sharing across subjects and were compared with published repertoires and the VDJdb database. TCRdb cleaned the public reads at Q25 with fastp, built clones with MiXCR and kept in-frame beta chains. CDR3 protein sequences are deduplicated, and each keeps its most common genes and DNA. The V and J calls, along with clone size, are taken from TCRdb and not from the paper's own processing. The sample table lists about 470,000 distinct CDR3 sequences, around 33% of them with a count of one. Clones ranked in the top ten supply 0.8% to 0.85% of the sample.

This entry is derived from a study of CD8+CD57+ T cells in acquired aplastic anemia (dated by TCRdb to the late 2010s). Broadly, across the study: On average, sorted CD4+ and CD8+ cells yielded approximately 3 ug of extracted DNA, with a range of roughly 0.18 to 27.4 ug. A CD8+CD57+ expansion meant a frequency higher than the mean frequency seen in healthy subjects.

The CDR3 contains 12 residues, cysteine and phenylalanine counted. Only the CDR3 DNA is retained, 36 bases long and in frame from the first base. Sequences DFQATT (CDR1) and SNEGSKA (CDR2) are obtained from the germline V gene (reference sequence). Trimming takes 3 bases from V and 11 bases from J, and the germline ends sit 16 bases apart. Study-level results and caveats: No significant difference in CD8+ Simpson's diversity was found between patients and healthy controls (P=0.060). Around 30 CD8+ CDR3 sequences were found to be shared between patients and controls, but these sequences appeared to be highly expressed in patients and within the immunodominant clones of the patients.

Flow cytometry had shown CD8+CD57+ cell expansion in the patients selected for sequencing. Severe acquired aplastic anemia was diagnosed in all patients according to International Study of Aplastic Anemia and Agranulocytosis and Camitta criteria. Patients had received no therapy at the time of blood sampling. TCR repertoires of sorted CD4+ and CD8+ blood T cells from severe aplastic anemia patients and healthy subjects were deep-sequenced in the study. In the USA, patient enrollment took place under clinicaltrials.gov protocols 00001620, 01623167, 00001397, 00071045, 00081523 and 00961064. Ficoll-Paque density gradient centrifugation was used to isolate peripheral blood mononuclear cells. Before DNA extraction, CD4+ and CD8+ T cells were sorted by FACS or by magnetic beads.

The chain links TRBV20-1 with TRBJ1-1, with an unclear D gene assignment. Sequencing input: sorted CD4+, CD8+, or CD8+CD57+ T cells (not recorded which) from PBMCs. The clonotype was recovered from a human donor with aplastic anemia. The CDR3 corresponds to CSASISTFDAFF. The nucleotide sequence is TGCAGTGCTAGTATCTCAACATTCGACGCTTTCTTT.